This TCR beta chain was profiled in a study of CD8+ T cells in alopecia areata (dated by TCRdb to about 2018). Regarding the complete study: The treated patients took part in an open-label pilot trial in which moderate-to-severe alopecia areata was treated with oral tofacitinib at 5 to 10 mg twice daily. Patients stayed on tofacitinib for 6 to 18 months and then had 6 months of follow-up off drug so that delayed response and recurrence could be assessed. The SALT score, which quantifies the percentage of affected scalp surface area, was used to measure disease severity in treated patients. To study T cell clonal expansion in alopecia areata, the researchers applied high-throughput TCRbeta sequencing to both the C3H/HeJ mouse model and human patients. In humans, TCRbeta sequencing was performed on scalp tissue and on sorted CD4+ and CD8+ peripheral blood T cells from healthy controls and from patients with patchy or totalis/universalis alopecia areata. Patients on tofacitinib were biopsied at baseline and after 4 and 24 weeks of treatment, and several of the patients also had a later scalp biopsy. Scalp clonality was compared across normal scalp (n=4), patchy alopecia areata scalp (n=8), and alopecia totalis/universalis scalp (n=8). The RNA source kit depended on sample type: the PAXgene miRNA kit for fixed scalp, the miRNeasy kit for PBMCs, and the RNeasy kit for mouse skin. immunoSEQ multiplex PCR using 35 Vbeta forward primers and 13 Jbeta reverse primers was used to amplify TCRbeta CDR3 regions.

Interpreted using the paper, the time point label stands for: roughly 26 weeks on oral tofacitinib. The meaning of the sample's treatment or condition label: oral pan-JAK inhibitor, 5-10 mg twice daily. Lesional scalp punch biopsies and peripheral blood were obtained from alopecia areata patients. PBMCs were isolated by density centrifugation and stained for CD3, CD4 and CD8, after which CD4+ and CD8+ T cells were sorted on a FACSAria. General study outcomes and caveats: Many expanded lesional clones persisted in scalp and blood during tofacitinib treatment, which may partly explain relapse after stopping treatment. Scalp TCR repertoire analysis is complicated because resident alphabeta T cells in normal human skin are also sequenced, whereas mouse skin is dominated by gammadelta T cells. Because the treated cohort was small and had only one nonresponder, larger studies are needed to examine links between baseline CD8+ expansion and response. Tofacitinib significantly lowered scalp clonality and the number of expanded CD8+ clones among the top 100 scalp clones. Shared TCR sequences between patients were less evident than in mice, which may be partly attributable to HLA diversity in the patient population. Compared with normal scalp, lesional scalp, particularly in alopecia totalis/universalis, had higher clonality and more expanded CD8+ clones, which suggests antigenic drive.

From the cysteine through the phenylalanine, the CDR3 covers 12 amino acids. Only CDR3 DNA remains: 36 bases, in frame from the first base. CDR1 and CDR2 are read off the germline V gene (reference sequence) as SEHNR and FQNEAQ. V is reduced by 8 bases and J by 7 bases, leaving a spacing of 9 bases between them. Libraries were made using the immunoSEQ multiplex PCR assay. For TCR sequencing, RNA was extracted from every sample and reverse transcribed into cDNA to serve as template. First-strand cDNA was synthesized with SuperScript III using a 2:1 mix of oligo-dT and random hexamers. Amplification bias was assessed with a synthetic immune receptor repertoire, and residual bias was removed computationally. The original methods were these. After raw reads were preprocessed to remove errors, the CDR3 was defined following IMGT conventions as running from the conserved cysteine to phenylalanine. Clonality was computed as 1 minus the Shannon entropy, with the entropy normalized by log2 of the number of productive unique TCRs. Whether scalp clones were CD4 or CD8 was inferred by matching scalp TCRbeta sequences against CD4 and CD8 repertoires sorted from blood. TCRdb's version of the immuneACCESS table is confined to in-frame rearrangements and falls short of the full clone set. An unresolved V gene accounts for under half of the shortfall where checked; the remainder is of unknown origin. V and J calls and clone size are given by that table; D and trimming were obtained from the DNA. Within this sample are about 180,000 clones, with about 48% of them counted one time only. The biggest ten clones account for roughly 10% of the sample.

In regard to this clone: It lacks a known antigen. Base quality data are lacking; no much larger clone is found one base away.

The chain employs TRBV7-9 and TRBJ1-6; tentative D gene TRBD1, with 5 bases matching. The TCR originated in a human donor with alopecia areata. The sequences come from CD8+ T cells sorted from blood, collected at week 24, from a patient treated with tofacitinib. Here the CDR3 is given as CASAPGNSPLHF. The DNA sequence is as follows: TGTGCCAGCGCGCCAGGGAATTCACCCCTCCACTTT.